Listed below are T cell receptor beta chains from one sample, sequenced in a study of long-term antiretroviral therapy in people with HIV. The assay was immunoSEQ multiplex PCR, and TCRdb's table has in-frame clones only and misses some. This sample has around 34,000 clones, with 65% to 80% found just once. Sequencing was performed on unsorted PBMCs, taken 3 years after starting antiretroviral therapy. The receptors originated from a man between 50 and 59 years old with HIV. The CDR3 runs from the conserved cysteine through the conserved F or W. D genes are given only for firm matches. Clone size is given for some rows only: seen once, a few or many times, or a class if the clone is expanded.

J | D | size | V | CDR3 | DNA
TRBJ1-2 | . | . | TRBV4-3 | CASSHFAGAEGYTF | TGCGCCAGCAGCCACTTCGCGGGGGCGGAGGGCTACACCTTC
TRBJ2-6 | TRBD1 | . | TRBV18 | CASSPKGTVASGANVLTF | TGTGCCAGCTCACCAAAGGGGACAGTGGCGTCTGGGGCCAACGTCCTGACTTTC
TRBJ2-5 | . | . | TRBV18 | CASSPGLRETQYF | TGTGCCAGCTCACCTGGTCTTAGGGAGACCCAGTACTTC
TRBJ2-4 | . | few | TRBV19 | CASSNLDIQYF | TGTGCCAGTAGTAATTTGGACATTCAGTACTTC
TRBJ2-3 | . | . | TRBV7-3 | CASSPHPSADTQYF | TGTGCCAGCAGCCCACATCCTAGCGCGGATACGCAGTATTTT
TRBJ1-2 | . | . | TRBV28 | CASSLSGQRHGYTF | TGTGCCAGCAGTTTGTCCGGACAGAGGCATGGCTACACCTTC
TRBJ1-6 | . | few | TRBV7-3 | CASSLTDNSPLHF | TGTGCCAGCAGCTTAACTGACAATTCACCCCTCCACTTT
TRBJ1-1 | . | . | TRBV25-1 | CASSDLLAGKNTEAFF | TGTGCCAGCAGTGACCTGTTGGCAGGGAAGAACACTGAAGCTTTCTTT
TRBJ1-2 | TRBD1 | . | TRBV6-5 | CASSYRGQGVYGYTF | TGTGCCAGCAGTTACCGAGGACAGGGAGTCTATGGCTACACCTTC
TRBJ2-7 | TRBD2 | . | TRBV14 | CASSLRTSGRAGSYEQYF | TGTGCCAGCAGCCTCCGGACTAGCGGGAGGGCCGGGTCCTACGAGCAGTACTTC
TRBJ2-1 | . | few | TRBV7-3 | CASSVRSSYNEQFF | TGTGCCAGCAGCGTCAGGAGCTCCTACAATGAGCAGTTCTTC
TRBJ1-6 | . | . | TRBV5-6 | CASSLAFSYNSPLHF | TGTGCCAGCAGCTTGGCCTTCAGTTACAATTCACCCCTCCACTTT
TRBJ2-7 | TRBD2 | once | TRBV6-6 | CASRSSGTIYEQYF | TGTGCCAGCAGGTCCTCCGGGACTATCTACGAGCAGTACTTC
TRBJ1-2 | . | medium-sized | TRBV7-2 | CASSPLGGANYGYTF | TGTGCCAGCAGCCCCCTCGGGGGGGCTAACTATGGCTACACCTTC
TRBJ2-5 | . | . | TRBV7-9 | CASSLAGGGIAETQYF | TGTGCCAGCAGCCTAGCAGGGGGGGGGATAGCAGAGACCCAGTACTTC
TRBJ1-3 | . | once | TRBV6-5 | CASKRKTERNTIYF | TGTGCCAGCAAGAGGAAGACAGAGAGAAACACCATATATTTT
TRBJ1-6 | TRBD1 | . | TRBV19 | CASSSRDRGESPLHF | TGTGCCAGTAGCTCCCGCGACAGGGGTGAATCACCCCTCCACTTT
TRBJ2-7 | . | . | TRBV29-1 | CSVALSLDEQYF | TGCAGCGTTGCTCTTTCCCTGGATGAGCAGTACTTC
TRBJ1-4 | . | . | TRBV5-6 | CASSPRDNLNEKLFF | TGTGCCAGCAGCCCTAGAGACAACCTCAATGAAAAACTGTTTTTT
TRBJ1-5 | TRBD1 | once | TRBV28 | CASNRGLNQPQHF | TGTGCCAGCAACAGGGGGCTCAATCAGCCCCAGCATTTT
TRBJ2-5 | TRBD2 | . | TRBV5-6 | CASSFEGTSGGGETQYF | TGTGCCAGCAGCTTTGAGGGGACTAGCGGCGGAGGGGAGACCCAGTACTTC
TRBJ2-3 | . | . | TRBV11-3 | CASSLSGYTDTQYF | TGTGCCAGCAGCTTAAGCGGTTACACAGATACGCAGTATTTT
TRBJ1-5 | . | . | TRBV7-2 | CASSLAATGNQPQHF | TGTGCCAGCAGCTTAGCCGCGACAGGAAATCAGCCCCAGCATTTT